This T cell receptor beta chain was retrieved from a study of low-dose radiotherapy and immunotherapy resistance in tumors. Alpha- and beta-chain coverage of first-strand cDNA came from TRAV- and TRBV-specific primers. The PCR that amplified TCRs ran for 20 cycles, relying on a constant-region primer and a V-primer adapter. TCRdb reprocessed the reads with MiXCR, giving one entry per CDR3 protein. The sample holds 70,000 to 90,000 distinct CDR3 sequences, 15% to 20% seen once. Time point in this sample: before trial treatment. Trimming took off 5 bases at V and 6 bases at J, with 10 bases between the two ends. This CDR3 has 12 amino acids. Germline V CDR1 and CDR2: DFQATT, SNEGSKA (reference sequence). This clonotype was detected a few times.

The chain links TRBV20-1 to TRBJ2-2; TRBD2 is a possible D gene (5 bases). This clonotype originated in a male donor with prostate cancer. The sequencing used PBMCs, collected before treatment. The CDR3 DNA reads TGCAGTGCTTTCTATAGCGCCGGGGAGCTGTTTTTT. As protein: CSAFYSAGELFF.